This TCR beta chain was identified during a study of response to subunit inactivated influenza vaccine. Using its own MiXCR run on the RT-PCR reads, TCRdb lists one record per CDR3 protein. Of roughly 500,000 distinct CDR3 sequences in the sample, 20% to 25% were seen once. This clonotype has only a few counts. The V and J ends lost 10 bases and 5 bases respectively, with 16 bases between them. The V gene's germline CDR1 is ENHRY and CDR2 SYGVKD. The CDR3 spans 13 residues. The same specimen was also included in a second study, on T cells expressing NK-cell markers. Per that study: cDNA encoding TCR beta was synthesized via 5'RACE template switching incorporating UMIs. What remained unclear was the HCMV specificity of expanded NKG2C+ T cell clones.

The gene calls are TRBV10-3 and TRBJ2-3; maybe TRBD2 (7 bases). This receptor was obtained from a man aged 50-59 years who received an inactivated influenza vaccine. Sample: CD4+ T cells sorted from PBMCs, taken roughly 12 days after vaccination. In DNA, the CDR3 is TGTGCCACGCATGGGGGGGCTAAAGATACGCAGTATTTT. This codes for CATHGGAKDTQYF.